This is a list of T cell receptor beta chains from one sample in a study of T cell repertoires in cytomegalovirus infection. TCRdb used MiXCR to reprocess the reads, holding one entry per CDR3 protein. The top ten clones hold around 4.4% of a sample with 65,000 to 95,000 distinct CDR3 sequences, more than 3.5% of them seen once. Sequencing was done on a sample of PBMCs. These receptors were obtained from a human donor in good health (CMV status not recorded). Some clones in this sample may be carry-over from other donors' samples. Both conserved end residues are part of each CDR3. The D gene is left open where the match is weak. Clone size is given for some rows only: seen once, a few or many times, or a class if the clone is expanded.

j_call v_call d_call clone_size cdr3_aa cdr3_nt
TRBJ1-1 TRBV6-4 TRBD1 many CASSDPRDRAFATEAFF TGTGCCAGCAGTGACCCCCGGGACAGGGCATTCGCCACTGAAGCTTTCTTT
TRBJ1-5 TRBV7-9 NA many CASSSITQGQPQHF TGTGCCAGCAGCTCCATCACACAGGGACAGCCCCAGCATTTT
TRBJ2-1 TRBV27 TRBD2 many CASSSRTSGGDEQFF TGTGCCAGCAGTTCCCGGACTAGCGGGGGCGATGAGCAGTTCTTC
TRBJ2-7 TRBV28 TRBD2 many CASRRGAFLSYEQYF TGTGCCAGCAGGCGGGGGGCGTTCCTTTCCTACGAGCAGTACTTC
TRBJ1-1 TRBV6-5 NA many CASSYSIGTMNTEAFF TGTGCCAGCAGTTACTCGATCGGGACTATGAACACTGAAGCTTTCTTT
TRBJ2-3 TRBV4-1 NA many CASSIRFRNTQYF TGCGCCAGCAGCATACGCTTTCGGAATACGCAGTATTTT
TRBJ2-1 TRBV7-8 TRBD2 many CASSLSGEPYNEQFF TGTGCCAGCAGCTTAAGCGGGGAGCCCTACAATGAGCAGTTCTTC
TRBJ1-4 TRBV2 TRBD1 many CASSLRTGLSGKLFF TGTGCCAGCAGCCTAAGGACAGGCCTATCTGGAAAACTGTTTTTT
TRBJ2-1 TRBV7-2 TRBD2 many CASSPSRGRGENEQFF TGTGCCAGCAGCCCATCAAGAGGGCGGGGGGAAAATGAGCAGTTCTTC
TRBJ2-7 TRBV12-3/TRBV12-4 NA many CASSGEQGEFDEQYF TGTGCCAGCAGTGGAGAACAGGGCGAATTCGACGAGCAGTACTTC
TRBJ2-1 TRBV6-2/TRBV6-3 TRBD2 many CASSYGGDEQFF TGTGCCAGCAGTTACGGGGGGGATGAGCAGTTCTTC
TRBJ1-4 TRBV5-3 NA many CASSPRSRGNEKLFF TGTGCCAGCAGCCCGAGATCCCGGGGTAATGAAAAACTGTTTTTT
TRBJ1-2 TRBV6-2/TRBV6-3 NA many CASSWTSWDGYTF TGTGCCAGCAGTTGGACATCGTGGGATGGCTACACCTTC
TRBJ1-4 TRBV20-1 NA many CSAPQESSGEKLFF TGCAGTGCTCCTCAGGAGTCATCCGGAGAAAAACTGTTTTTT
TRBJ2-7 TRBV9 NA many CASSVRQVDYEQYF TGTGCCAGCAGCGTAAGACAGGTAGACTACGAGCAGTACTTC
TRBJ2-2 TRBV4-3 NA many CASSAEGITGELFF TGCGCCAGCAGCGCAGAAGGAATCACCGGGGAGCTGTTTTTT
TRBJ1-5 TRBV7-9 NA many CASSLGRQPQHF TGTGCCAGCAGCTTAGGCAGGCAGCCCCAGCATTTT
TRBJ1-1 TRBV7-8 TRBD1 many CASSRRDREFTEAFF TGTGCCAGCAGCCGCCGGGACAGGGAGTTTACTGAAGCTTTCTTT
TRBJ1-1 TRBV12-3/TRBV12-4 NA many CASSLANRRATEAFF TGTGCCAGCAGTTTAGCGAACCGTAGGGCTACTGAAGCTTTCTTT
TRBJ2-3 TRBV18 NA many CASSPRRGGGTDTQYF TGTGCCAGCTCACCAAGGAGGGGAGGAGGCACAGATACGCAGTATTTT
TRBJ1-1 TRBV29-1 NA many CSVDSLSAEAFF TGCAGCGTTGACAGCCTGAGCGCTGAAGCTTTCTTT
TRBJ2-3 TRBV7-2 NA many CASSLGGTSTDTQYF TGTGCCAGCAGCTTAGGAGGTACTAGCACAGATACGCAGTATTTT
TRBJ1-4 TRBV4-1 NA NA CASSQAGVTTNEKLFF TGCGCCAGCAGCCAAGCCGGGGTCACAACTAATGAAAAACTGTTTTTT
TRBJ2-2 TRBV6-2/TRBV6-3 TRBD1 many CASSYIRRQGNTGELFF TGTGCCAGCAGTTACATTCGTCGACAGGGAAACACCGGGGAGCTGTTTTTT
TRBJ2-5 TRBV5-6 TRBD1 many CASSSPTGYQETQYF TGTGCCAGCAGCTCCCCGACAGGGTACCAAGAGACCCAGTACTTC
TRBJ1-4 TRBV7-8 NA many CASSADRLVTTNEKLFF TGTGCCAGCAGCGCCGACAGACTAGTAACAACTAATGAAAAACTGTTTTTT
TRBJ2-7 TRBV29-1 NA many CSVVRTPRDEQYF TGCAGCGTTGTCCGCACCCCGCGGGACGAGCAGTACTTC
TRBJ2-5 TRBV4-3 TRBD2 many CASSLLLAGEETQYF TGCGCCAGCAGCCTATTACTAGCGGGGGAAGAGACCCAGTACTTC
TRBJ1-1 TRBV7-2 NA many CASSLEQNTEAFF TGTGCCAGCAGCTTAGAGCAGAACACTGAAGCTTTCTTT
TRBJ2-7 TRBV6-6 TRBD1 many CASSKTGDSYEQYF TGTGCCAGCAGTAAAACAGGGGATTCCTACGAGCAGTACTTC
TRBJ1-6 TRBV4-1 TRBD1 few CASSQLRGESPLHF TGCGCCAGCAGCCAACTCAGGGGGGAATCACCCCTCCACTTT
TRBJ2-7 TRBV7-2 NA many CASSLVRGDEQYF TGTGCCAGCAGCTTAGTGAGGGGGGACGAGCAGTACTTC
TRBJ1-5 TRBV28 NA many CASSSTDQPQHF TGTGCCAGCAGCTCAACGGATCAGCCCCAGCATTTT
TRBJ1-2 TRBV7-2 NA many CASSSRQGGGYTF TGTGCCAGCAGCTCCCGGCAGGGTGGTGGCTACACCTTC
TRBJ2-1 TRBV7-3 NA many CASSLGPSGNEQFF TGTGCCAGCAGCTTAGGTCCCAGCGGCAATGAGCAGTTCTTC